The 10 T cell receptor beta chains reported below all come from one sample, sequenced in a study of blood T cell repertoires in COVID-19. The data were produced by immunoSEQ multiplex PCR, yet TCRdb's version contains in-frame clones alone and is incomplete. In the table there are about 250,000 clones, 70% to 85% of which are singletons. Sequencing input: peripheral blood. The receptors were sampled from a man older than 75 with acute or convalescent COVID-19.

The CDR3 DNA reads TGTGCCAGTAGTATAGGACAGGGGTTATCGGAGACCCAGTACTTC. Translating gives CASSIGQGLSETQYF. This rearrangement joins TRBV19 to TRBJ2-5, with TRBD1 matching over 8 bases. J gave up 5 bases and V 1 base, and 6 bases lay outside the gene matches. Germline assignment: CDR1 LNHDA and CDR2 SQIVND (reference sequence). This CDR3 has 15 residues.

The chain is built from TRBV6-1 and TRBJ1-5; 7 positions agree with TRBD1. With V trimmed by 2 bases and J by 4 bases, 11 bases remained unmatched. The CDR3 has 17 residues. Germline CDR1 reads MNHNS; CDR2 reads SASEGT. CDR3 protein: CASSEYYRGEGNQPQHF. In DNA form, the CDR3 reads TGTGCCAGCAGTGAATACTACAGGGGAGAGGGGAATCAGCCCCAGCATTTT.

The rearrangement uses TRBV5-4 and TRBJ2-7, with TRBD1 matching over 9 bases. Losses at the gene ends were 1 base for V and 2 bases for J; bases not matched to a gene: 7. The CDR3 loop spans 16 amino acids. Germline CDR1 and CDR2: SGHNT and YYREEE (reference sequence). CDR3 sequence (DNA): TGTGCCAGCAGCTTGCTTGGGACAGGGAATGCCTACGAGCAGTACTTC. This translates into CASSLLGTGNAYEQYF.

The J gene is TRBJ2-5, the V gene TRBV7-9, with 8 bases matching TRBD1. Germline CDR1 reads SEHNR; CDR2 reads FQNEAQ (reference sequence). CDR3 size: 14 residues. After removal of 5 bases from V and 5 bases from J, the junction contained 7 bases not matched to a gene. CDR3 sequence (DNA): TGTGCCAGCAGCGAGCAGGGGGCGCGGGAGACCCAGTACTTC. Amino acid sequence: CASSEQGARETQYF.

This clone occurred a few times. This sequence joins TRBV14 and TRBJ2-7; D gene ambiguous. Trimming pared 3 bases from V and 1 base from J, leaving 10 bases between. This CDR3 has 14 amino acids. Germline CDR1 SGHDN, CDR2 FVKESK. CDR3 DNA sequence: TGTGCCAGCAGCCATTACACAGCATCCTACGAGCAGTACTTC. It translates to CASSHYTASYEQYF. The full variable domain, rest sourced from reference TRBV14 and TRBJ2-7, is EAGVTQFPSHSVIEKGQTVTLRCDPISGHDNLYWYRRVMGKEIKFLLHFVKESKQDESGMPNNRFLAERTGGTYSTLKVQPAELEDSGVYFCASSHYTASYEQYFGPGTRLTVT.

This rearrangement joins TRBV6-5 to TRBJ2-7; 8 nucleotides align to TRBD1. This CDR3 has 15 amino acids. The germline V gene has CDR1 MNHEY and CDR2 SVGAGI. V was pared by 6 bases and J by 3 bases, with 10 bases of the junction left unmatched. This CDR3 reads CASRGGTGRVYEQYF. In DNA form, the CDR3 reads TGTGCCAGCAGAGGTGGGACAGGTAGAGTCTACGAGCAGTACTTC.

This chain uses TRBV5-1 with TRBJ2-5, with 9 nucleotides matching TRBD1. The germline CDR1 and CDR2 sequences are SGHRS and YFSETQ. V was clipped by 6 bases and J by 2 bases; unmatched bases: 8. The CDR3 contains 15 residues. The CDR3 nucleotides are TGCGCCAGCAAAGGGACAGGGATAGGACAAGAGACCCAGTACTTC. Amino acid sequence: CASKGTGIGQETQYF.

This clone was found many times. The rearrangement links TRBV2 to TRBJ1-4; the match to TRBD1 covers 10 bases. Per the germline V gene, CDR1 is SNHLY and CDR2 is FYNNEI. The CDR3 has 18 residues. The trim removed 0 bases at V and 0 bases at J, leaving 4 bases unmatched. The CDR3 nucleotides read TGTGCCAGCAGTGAAGCGGGACAGGGGAAGGCAACTAATGAAAAACTGTTTTTT. Protein: CASSEAGQGKATNEKLFF.

The chain joins TRBV5-4 to TRBJ1-2, with 7 bases fitting TRBD1. The ends lost 0 bases at V and 4 bases at J; junction bases unmatched: 6. The CDR3 spans 15 residues. Germline V gives CDR1 SGHNT, CDR2 YYREEE (reference sequence). The CDR3 reads CASSLERGTVYGYTF. CDR3 coding DNA: TGTGCCAGCAGCTTGGAACGTGGGACAGTCTATGGCTACACCTTC.

The V gene is TRBV18, the J gene TRBJ2-1, with 9 bases that match TRBD1. J was trimmed by 6 bases and V by 7 bases; bases with no gene match: 7. From germline, CDR1 is KGHSH and CDR2 LQKENI. The CDR3 has 14 amino acids. The CDR3 DNA is TGTGCCAGCTGCCCCGGGACAGGGCCCAATGAGCAGTTCTTC. It encodes CASCPGTGPNEQFF.